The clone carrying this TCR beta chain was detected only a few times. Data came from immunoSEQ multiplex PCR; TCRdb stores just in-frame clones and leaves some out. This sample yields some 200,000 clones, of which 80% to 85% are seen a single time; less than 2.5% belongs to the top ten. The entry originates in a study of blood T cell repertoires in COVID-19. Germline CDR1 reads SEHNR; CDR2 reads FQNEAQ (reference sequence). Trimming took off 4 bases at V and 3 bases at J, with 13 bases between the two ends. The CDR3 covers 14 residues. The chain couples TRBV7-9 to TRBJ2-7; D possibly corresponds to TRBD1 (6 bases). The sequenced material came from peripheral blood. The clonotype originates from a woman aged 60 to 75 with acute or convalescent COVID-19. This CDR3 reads CASSSWKGDYEQYF. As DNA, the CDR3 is TGTGCCAGCAGCTCGTGGAAGGGGGACTACGAGCAGTACTTC.